This TCR beta chain was observed in a study of T cell clonotyping in hematopoietic cell transplantation. TCRdb keeps only in-frame clones here, not all; method: immunoSEQ multiplex PCR. Seen here are approximately 17,000 clones, almost 90% observed once, and the top ten hold around 3%. The sample was peripheral blood mononuclear cells. The sequence was collected from a man aged 50 or older in good health. Some clones in this sample may be carry-over from other donors' samples.

DNA for the CDR3: TGTGCCAGCTCTCCTAGTACTGAAGCTTTCTTT. Translation: CASSPSTEAFF. V usage is TRBV18 and J usage is TRBJ1-1; D remains unclear. There are 11 residues in the CDR3. Germline CDR1 reads KGHSH; CDR2 reads LQKENI. Trimming removed 6 bases at V and 5 bases at J, with 7 bases between.